The source of this TCR beta chain is a study of blood T cells in healthy people across ages. Next came a second PCR, run for 7 to 11 cycles, which used a sample-barcoded 5' primer along with a J-beta primer mix. Via MiXCR, TCRdb re-called the 5' RACE reads, giving one row per CDR3 protein. The table has 550,000 to 650,000 distinct CDR3 sequences, approximately 26% seen once; the top ten hold over 3.5%. This CDR3 has 15 residues. The germline CDR1 and CDR2 sequences are LGHNA and YSLEER. Separately, the same data were catalogued under a study of T cells of mothers and their children. From that second work: In cDNA synthesis, all of the extracted RNA was used at 1.5 ug per 15 ul.

V and J are TRBV4-3 and TRBJ2-5; 11 positions agree with TRBD1. The closer fit of TRBJ2-1 to the DNA end suggests the J call may be wrong. The clonotype was recovered from a boy aged 2 to 9 in good health. The sequenced sample was blood. In DNA form, the CDR3 reads TGCGCCAGCAGCCCCGGGACAGGGGGACCGAATGAGCAGTTCTTC. It encodes CASSPGTGGPNEQFF.